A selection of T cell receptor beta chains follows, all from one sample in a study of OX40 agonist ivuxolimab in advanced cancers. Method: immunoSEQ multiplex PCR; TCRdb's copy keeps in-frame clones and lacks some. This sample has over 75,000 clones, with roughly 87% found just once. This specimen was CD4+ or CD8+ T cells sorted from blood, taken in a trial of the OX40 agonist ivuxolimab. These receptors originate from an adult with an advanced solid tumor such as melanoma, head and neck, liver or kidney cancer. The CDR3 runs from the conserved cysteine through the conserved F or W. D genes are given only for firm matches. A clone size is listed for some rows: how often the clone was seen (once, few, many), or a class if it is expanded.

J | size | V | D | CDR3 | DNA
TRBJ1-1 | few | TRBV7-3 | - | CASNRRIMNTEAFF | TGTGCCAGCAACCGGAGGATTATGAACACTGAAGCTTTCTTT
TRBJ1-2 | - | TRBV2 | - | CASSVFGGGGYTF | TGTGCCAGCAGTGTTTTCGGGGGCGGCGGCTACACCTTC
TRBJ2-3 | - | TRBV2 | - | CASKQGVNTDTQYF | TGTGCCAGCAAACAGGGAGTGAACACAGATACGCAGTATTTT
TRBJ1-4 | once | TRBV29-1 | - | CSVALGGQSDEKLFF | TGCAGCGTAGCCCTCGGGGGGCAATCCGATGAAAAACTGTTTTTT
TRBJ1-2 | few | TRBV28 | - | CASRSGPAGYTF | TGTGCCAGCAGGTCCGGGCCGGCGGGCTACACCTTC
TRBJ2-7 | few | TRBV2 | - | CASNVEGTFEQYF | TGTGCCAGCAATGTGGAGGGAACGTTCGAGCAGTACTTC
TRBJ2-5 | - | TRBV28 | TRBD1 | CASSFRDRDQETQYF | TGTGCCAGCAGTTTTCGGGACAGGGACCAAGAGACCCAGTACTTC
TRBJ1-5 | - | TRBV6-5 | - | CASSYRNPNQPQHF | TGTGCCAGCAGTTATAGGAACCCCAATCAGCCCCAGCATTTT
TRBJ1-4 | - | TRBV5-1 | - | CASSYSGRPGEEKLFF | TGCGCCAGCAGCTATTCAGGACGGCCCGGTGAAGAAAAACTGTTTTTT
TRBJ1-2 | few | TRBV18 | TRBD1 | CASLPGQGDYGYTF | TGTGCCAGCTTGCCGGGACAGGGAGACTATGGCTACACCTTC
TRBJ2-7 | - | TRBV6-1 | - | CASRIRGGYEQYF | TGTGCCAGCAGGATCAGGGGGGGTTACGAGCAGTACTTC
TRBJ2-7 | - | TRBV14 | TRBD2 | CASSAHSGTYEQYF | TGTGCCAGCAGCGCCCACAGCGGGACTTACGAGCAGTACTTC
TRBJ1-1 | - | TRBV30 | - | CAWNLGTEAFF | TGTGCCTGGAACTTAGGGACTGAAGCTTTCTTT
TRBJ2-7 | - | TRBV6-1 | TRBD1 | CASSPKTGDYEQYF | TGTGCCAGCAGTCCAAAAACAGGGGACTACGAGCAGTACTTC
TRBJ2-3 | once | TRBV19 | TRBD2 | CASRTSGVTDTQYF | TGTGCCAGTCGGACTAGCGGGGTCACAGATACGCAGTATTTT
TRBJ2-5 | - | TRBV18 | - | CASSPGGETQYF | TGTGCCAGCTCCCCCGGGGGAGAGACCCAGTACTTC
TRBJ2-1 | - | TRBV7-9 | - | CASSFIREKAYNEQFF | TGTGCCAGCAGCTTCATACGGGAGAAAGCCTACAATGAGCAGTTCTTC
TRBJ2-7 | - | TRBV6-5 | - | CASSYEAGPSYEQYF | TGTGCCAGCAGTTACGAGGCAGGGCCCTCCTACGAGCAGTACTTC
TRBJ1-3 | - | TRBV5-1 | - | CASSLTSGNTIYF | TGCGCCAGCAGTTTAACCTCTGGAAACACCATATATTTT
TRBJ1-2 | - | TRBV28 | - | CASSPGGRIYGYTF | TGTGCCAGCAGTCCGGGGGGGCGGATATATGGCTACACCTTC
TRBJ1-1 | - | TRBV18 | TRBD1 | CASSLRTGENTEAFF | TGTGCCAGCTCACTTAGGACAGGGGAGAACACTGAAGCTTTCTTT
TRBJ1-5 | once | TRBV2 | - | CASSANRDQPQHF | TGTGCCAGCAGTGCAAACAGGGATCAGCCCCAGCATTTT
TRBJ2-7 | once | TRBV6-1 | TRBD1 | CASTPGTVSYEQYF | TGTGCCAGCACTCCCGGGACAGTTTCCTACGAGCAGTACTTC
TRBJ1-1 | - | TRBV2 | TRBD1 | CASSDRQGAVSEAFF | TGTGCCAGCAGTGACAGACAGGGGGCTGTATCTGAAGCTTTCTTT
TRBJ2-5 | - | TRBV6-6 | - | CASSFSFQETQYF | TGTGCCAGCAGTTTTTCATTCCAAGAGACCCAGTACTTC
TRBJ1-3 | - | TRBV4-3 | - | CASSQEASRGSGNTIYF | TGCGCCAGCAGCCAAGAGGCCTCGAGGGGGTCTGGAAACACCATATATTTT
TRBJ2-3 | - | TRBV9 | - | CASSVDLARSTDTQYF | TGTGCCAGCAGCGTAGATCTAGCGCGTAGCACAGATACGCAGTATTTT
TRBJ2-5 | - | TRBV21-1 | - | CASPCLPGSQETQYF | TGTGCCAGCCCTTGCCTTCCAGGCTCCCAAGAGACCCAGTACTTC
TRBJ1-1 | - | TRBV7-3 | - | CASSPWGVTEAFF | TGTGCCAGCAGCCCCTGGGGGGTCACTGAAGCTTTCTTT
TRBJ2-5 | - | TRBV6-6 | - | CASRDSQETQYF | TGTGCCAGCAGGGACAGCCAAGAGACCCAGTACTTC
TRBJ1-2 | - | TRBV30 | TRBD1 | CAWARTGDHPYGYTF | TGTGCCTGGGCTAGGACAGGGGACCATCCCTATGGCTACACCTTC
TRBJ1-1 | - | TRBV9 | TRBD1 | CASTFPGTGKPGGTEAFF | TGTGCCAGCACCTTCCCCGGGACAGGGAAGCCCGGGGGGACTGAAGCTTTCTTT
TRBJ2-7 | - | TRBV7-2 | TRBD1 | CASSVDRAYEQYF | TGTGCCAGCAGCGTAGACAGGGCCTACGAGCAGTACTTC
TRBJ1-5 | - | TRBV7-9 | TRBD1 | CASSVGTGTNQPQHF | TGTGCCAGCAGCGTAGGGACAGGGACTAATCAGCCCCAGCATTTT
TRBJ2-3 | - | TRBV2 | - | CASTAWGRTDTQYF | TGTGCCAGCACCGCGTGGGGGAGAACAGATACGCAGTATTTT
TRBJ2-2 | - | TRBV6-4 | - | CASSDLTGTTNTGELFF | TGTGCCAGCAGTGACCTAACCGGGACGACGAACACCGGGGAGCTGTTTTTT
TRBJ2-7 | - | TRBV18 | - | CASSPVPYEQYF | TGTGCCAGCTCACCAGTCCCCTACGAGCAGTACTTC
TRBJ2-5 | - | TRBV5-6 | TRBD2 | CASSFTGTKETQYF | TGTGCCAGCAGCTTTACCGGGACTAAAGAGACCCAGTACTTC
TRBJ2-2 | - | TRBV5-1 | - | CASGLEWNTGELFF | TGCGCCAGTGGCCTAGAATGGAACACCGGGGAGCTGTTTTTT
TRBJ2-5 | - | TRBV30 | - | CAWSLEAVRGAQYF | TGTGCCTGGAGCCTAGAGGCGGTGAGGGGAGCCCAGTACTTC
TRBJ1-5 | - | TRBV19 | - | CASMGNNQPQHF | TGTGCCAGTATGGGCAATAATCAGCCCCAGCATTTT
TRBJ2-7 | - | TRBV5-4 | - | CASSLEGYGYEQYF | TGTGCCAGCAGCTTGGAAGGGTACGGGTACGAGCAGTACTTC
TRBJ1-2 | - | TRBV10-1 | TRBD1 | CASSEPGEGASGYTF | TGCGCCAGCAGTGAGCCGGGCGAGGGGGCGAGTGGCTACACCTTC
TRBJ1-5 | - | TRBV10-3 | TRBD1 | CATGQGDQPQHF | TGTGCCACCGGACAGGGAGACCAGCCCCAGCATTTT
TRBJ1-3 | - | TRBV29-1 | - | CSVSYGNSGNTIYF | TGCAGCGTTTCGTACGGGAACTCTGGAAACACCATATATTTT
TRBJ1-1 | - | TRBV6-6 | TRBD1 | CASTILPAQGTEAFF | TGTGCCAGCACCATTCTACCGGCACAGGGGACTGAAGCTTTCTTT
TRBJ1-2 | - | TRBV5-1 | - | CASSLEGRRLDGYTF | TGCGCCAGCAGCTTGGAAGGGCGAAGGCTGGACGGCTACACCTTC
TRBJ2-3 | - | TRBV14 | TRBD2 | CASSQGFPAGLALSTDTQYF | TGTGCCAGCAGCCAAGGGTTCCCCGCGGGACTAGCGCTAAGCACAGATACGCAGTATTTT
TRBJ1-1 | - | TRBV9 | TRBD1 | CASSVAGDRSGNTEAFF | TGTGCCAGCAGCGTAGCCGGGGACAGAAGTGGCAACACTGAAGCTTTCTTT
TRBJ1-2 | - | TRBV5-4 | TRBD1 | CASSLDRMKYGYTF | TGTGCCAGCAGCCTGGACAGGATGAAATATGGCTACACCTTC
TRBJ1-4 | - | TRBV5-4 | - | CASSLAVTRTTTNEKLFF | TGTGCCAGCAGCTTGGCCGTAACGAGGACTACAACTAATGAAAAACTGTTTTTT
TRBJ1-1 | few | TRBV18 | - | CASSPNMNTEAFF | TGTGCCAGCTCACCAAACATGAACACTGAAGCTTTCTTT
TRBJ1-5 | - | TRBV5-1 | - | CASSLDGALDQPQHF | TGCGCCAGCAGCTTGGACGGAGCCCTCGATCAGCCCCAGCATTTT
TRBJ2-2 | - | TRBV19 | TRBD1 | CASRRMDRGQTGELFF | TGTGCCAGTAGGAGGATGGACAGGGGGCAGACCGGGGAGCTGTTTTTT
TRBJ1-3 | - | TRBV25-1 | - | CASNSDSGNTIYF | TGTGCCAGCAACTCAGACTCTGGAAACACCATATATTTT
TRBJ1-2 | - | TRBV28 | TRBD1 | CASSSLFPDRGRRYGYTF | TGTGCCAGCAGTTCGCTATTCCCGGACAGGGGAAGAAGATATGGCTACACCTTC
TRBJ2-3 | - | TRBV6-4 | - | CASSEGGSTDTQYF | TGTGCCAGCAGTGAGGGCGGAAGCACAGATACGCAGTATTTT
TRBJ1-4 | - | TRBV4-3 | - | CASSQGRPSNEKLFF | TGCGCCAGCAGCCAAGGTCGACCGAGTAATGAAAAACTGTTTTTT